The entry below describes one T cell receptor beta chain. The antigen is undetermined. The data belong to a study of T cell responses to AZD1222 COVID-19 vaccine. Study-wide results and limits: Two doses of AZD1222 preceded a rise in Spike-specific TCR breadth and depth.

Looked up from germline, CDR1 is SGHNT and CDR2 is YYREEE (reference sequence). V was pared by 9 bases and J by 4 bases, with 18 bases of the junction left unmatched. The CDR3 loop spans 17 amino acids. Measured with immunoSEQ multiplex PCR; TCRdb has only the in-frame clones, and not every one. The data show approximately 100,000 clones, just over 90% seen once. The rearrangement joins TRBV5-4 to TRBJ2-2; 7 bases align to TRBD2. The sequence was obtained from an adult in good health. The sample consisted of peripheral blood, taken on day 0 of AZD1222 vaccination. Written as DNA, the CDR3 is TGTGCCAATACGAACTCCCTAGGGAGGGAGACCACCGGGGAGCTGTTTTTT. Protein: CANTNSLGRETTGELFF.